These T cell receptor beta chains were read from a single sample in a study of Graves' ophthalmopathy and Graves' hyperthyroidism. TCRdb passed the multiplex PCR reads through MiXCR, listing each CDR3 protein once. Of around 670,000 distinct CDR3 sequences in the sample, roughly 40% were seen once. Material: peripheral blood. Source of these receptors: an adult man with Graves' ophthalmopathy. Each CDR3 is given with its conserved first and last residue. The D gene is left open where the match is weak. Clone size appears in some rows only: once, few, many, or a class for an expanded clone.

. few TRBJ2-5 TRBV10-2 CASSSDWDTQYF TGCGCCAGCAGTAGCGATTGGGATACCCAGTACTTC
TRBD2 . TRBJ2-7 TRBV20-1 CSAQVPLGRADSSYEQYF TGCAGTGCTCAGGTCCCCCTCGGGAGGGCGGACAGCTCCTACGAGCAGTACTTC
TRBD1 . TRBJ2-7 TRBV29-1 CSWRTGREQYF TGCAGCTGGAGGACAGGGCGCGAGCAGTACTTC
. once TRBJ2-5 TRBV25-1 CASSAPRADVQETQYF TGTGCCAGCAGTGCCCCCCGGGCAGACGTACAAGAGACCCAGTACTTC
TRBD1 . TRBJ1-1 TRBV25-1 CASSFRGTGGKAFF TGTGCCAGCAGTTTCCGTGGGACAGGGGGAAAAGCTTTCTTT
. many TRBJ2-5 TRBV7-2 CASSLAVGEPETQYF TGTGCCAGCAGCTTAGCAGTGGGGGAACCAGAGACCCAGTACTTC
. many TRBJ2-7 TRBV5-1 CASSLTRLGEQYF TGCGCCAGCAGCTTGACTAGACTCGGCGAGCAGTACTTC
. . TRBJ2-5 TRBV6-5 CASRRDGSKTQYF TGTGCCAGCAGGCGGGACGGAAGCAAGACCCAGTACTTC
. . TRBJ2-5 TRBV29-1 CSVESGLAETQYF TGCAGCGTAGAATCTGGCTTGGCGGAGACCCAGTACTTC
TRBD2 . TRBJ2-1 TRBV25-1 CASRGSGSVRFF TGTGCCAGCAGAGGTAGCGGGAGTGTTCGGTTCTTC
. many TRBJ2-7 TRBV19 CASSTGPLSSYEQYF TGTGCCAGTAGTACGGGTCCTCTCAGCTCCTACGAGCAGTACTTC
. few TRBJ1-1 TRBV6-1 CASSEGNRLGNTEAFF TGTGCCAGCAGTGAGGGGAACCGCCTAGGGAACACTGAAGCTTTCTTT
TRBD2 few TRBJ2-2 TRBV25-1 CASRPTGTRRGELFF TGTGCCAGCAGACCTACCGGGACTAGGCGGGGGGAGCTGTTTTTT
TRBD2 . TRBJ2-2 TRBV25-1 CASSQDRTSGGAWITGELFF TGTGCCAGCAGCCAAGATCGGACTAGCGGGGGGGCTTGGATTACCGGGGAGCTGTTTTTT
. . TRBJ2-7 TRBV27 CASSPAASNYEQYF TGTGCCAGCAGCCCAGCGGCCTCGAACTACGAGCAGTACTTC
TRBD1 . TRBJ1-1 TRBV12-3/TRBV12-4 CASSPTGGIAFF TGTGCCAGCAGTCCCACAGGGGGGATTGCTTTCTTT
. many TRBJ2-7 TRBV12-3/TRBV12-4 CASSPPGVYEQYF TGTGCCAGCAGCCCCCCAGGCGTCTACGAGCAGTACTTC
TRBD1 . TRBJ1-6 TRBV7-3 CASSLIVRGNSPLHF TGTGCCAGCAGCTTAATTGTCAGGGGGAATTCACCCCTCCACTTT
TRBD2 . TRBJ2-5 TRBV4-3 CASSQERGAQYF TGCGCCAGCAGCCAGGAGCGGGGGGCCCAGTACTTC
. . TRBJ2-7 TRBV7-9 CASSLIAGDSYEQYF TGTGCCAGCAGCTTAATAGCCGGGGACTCCTACGAGCAGTACTTC
. few TRBJ2-7 TRBV9 CASSPRPGLLLEQYF TGTGCCAGCAGCCCTCGACCGGGTCTTCTCCTCGAGCAGTACTTC
. few TRBJ1-6 TRBV7-8 CASSLGGNSYNSPLHF TGTGCCAGCAGCTTAGGGGGAAACTCCTATAATTCACCCCTCCACTTT
. . TRBJ1-5 TRBV7-9 CASSLITGTKYSNQPQHF TGTGCCAGCAGCTTAATAACCGGGACAAAGTATAGCAATCAGCCCCAGCATTTT
. . TRBJ2-2 TRBV7-2 CASSLGTETTGELFF TGTGCCAGCAGCTTAGGGACAGAGACCACCGGGGAGCTGTTTTTT
. . TRBJ1-5 TRBV11-2 CASSLATGGNEPQHF TGTGCCAGCAGTTTAGCGACAGGCGGGAATGAACCCCAGCATTTT
. . TRBJ2-5 TRBV7-2 CASSARDTARTQYF TGTGCCAGCAGCGCCCGGGACACGGCAAGGACCCAGTACTTC
TRBD1 . TRBJ1-2 TRBV15 CATSRGTGRYGYTF TGTGCCACCAGCAGAGGGACAGGGAGATATGGCTACACCTTC
. . TRBJ2-5 TRBV25-1 CASSFTGPLWETQYF TGTGCCAGCAGTTTCACAGGGCCCCTTTGGGAGACCCAGTACTTC
. . TRBJ2-7 TRBV4-2 CASSQDLERGEQYF TGTGCCAGCAGCCAAGATCTGGAACGAGGCGAGCAGTACTTC
TRBD1 . TRBJ2-2 TRBV2 CASGQGALGTGELFF TGTGCCAGCGGACAGGGGGCGTTGGGGACCGGGGAGCTGTTTTTT
. . TRBJ1-4 TRBV5-4 CASSLARGGHEKLFF TGTGCCAGCAGCTTAGCGCGGGGGGGTCATGAAAAACTGTTTTTT
. many TRBJ2-7 TRBV10-2 CASSRGQSYEQYF TGCGCCAGCAGTCGAGGACAGTCCTACGAGCAGTACTTC
. . TRBJ1-2 TRBV5-4 CASSLGRGSYTF TGTGCCAGCAGCCTCGGACGAGGGAGCTACACCTTC
TRBD1 . TRBJ1-2 TRBV6-4 CASSYRDRGSVSYGYTF TGTGCCAGCAGTTACCGGGACAGGGGATCCGTTTCCTATGGCTACACCTTC
. . TRBJ2-6 TRBV2 CASRPRTEEVLTF TGTGCCAGCAGACCTCGGACAGAAGAGGTGCTGACTTTC
. few TRBJ2-5 TRBV4-1 CASSQEMYQETQYF TGCGCCAGCAGCCAAGAGATGTACCAAGAGACCCAGTACTTC
TRBD2 many TRBJ2-7 TRBV11-2 CASSSGLAGGSEQYF TGTGCCAGCAGCTCGGGACTAGCGGGAGGTAGCGAGCAGTACTTC
. . TRBJ1-6 TRBV4-1 CASTQGSTAYNSPLHF TGCGCCAGCACCCAAGGGTCTACGGCGTATAATTCACCCCTCCACTTT
TRBD2 . TRBJ2-5 TRBV5-4 CASSYLGLAGGQETQYF TGTGCCAGCAGTTACCTGGGGCTAGCGGGGGGACAAGAGACCCAGTACTTC
TRBD1 . TRBJ2-5 TRBV9 CASSRNRQGWSETQYF TGTGCCAGCAGCAGAAATCGACAGGGGTGGAGCGAGACCCAGTACTTC
. . TRBJ2-2 TRBV7-9 CASSLDLAPNTGELFF TGTGCCAGCAGCTTGGATCTAGCGCCGAACACCGGGGAGCTGTTTTTT
. . TRBJ2-2 TRBV7-3 CASSLFGRDGTGELFF TGTGCCAGCAGCTTATTCGGCAGGGACGGAACCGGGGAGCTGTTTTTT
. . TRBJ2-3 TRBV10-1 CACSQGSDTQYF TGCGCCTGCAGCCAGGGGTCAGATACGCAGTATTTT
. . TRBJ1-4 TRBV9 CASSVEGRDEKLLF TGTGCCAGCAGCGTCGAGGGGCGCGATGAAAAACTGCTTTTT
TRBD2 few TRBJ2-7 TRBV10-3 CASSLLGLAGDEQYF TGTGCCAGCAGTTTATTGGGACTAGCGGGAGACGAGCAGTACTTC
TRBD1 few TRBJ2-5 TRBV2 CASSTGGVWETQYF TGTGCCAGCAGTACAGGGGGCGTTTGGGAGACCCAGTACTTC
. many TRBJ1-5 TRBV12-3/TRBV12-4 CASRIQGGNQPQHF TGTGCCAGCAGGATACAGGGAGGCAATCAGCCCCAGCATTTT
TRBD1 many TRBJ1-1 TRBV29-1 CSVTRGTENTEAFF TGCAGCGTTACTAGGGGGACAGAGAACACTGAAGCTTTCTTT
. . TRBJ1-2 TRBV10-3 CAISERATSYGYTF TGTGCCATCAGTGAGCGGGCGACTAGCTATGGCTACACCTTC
. . TRBJ2-6 TRBV29-1 CSVEVGGRANVLTF TGCAGCGTTGAAGTGGGCGGGAGGGCCAACGTCCTGACTTTC
. few TRBJ1-6 TRBV7-6 CASSLTDYNSPLHF TGTGCCAGCAGCTTGACAGATTATAATTCACCCCTCCACTTT
TRBD1 . TRBJ2-7 TRBV10-3 CASSERQGANEQYF TGTGCCAGCAGTGAGCGACAGGGGGCGAACGAGCAGTACTTC
. . TRBJ1-1 TRBV20-1 CSALSGAGNTEAFF TGCAGTGCCCTTTCGGGGGCCGGGAACACTGAAGCTTTCTTT